This is a list of T cell receptor beta chains from one sample in a study of cytomegalovirus exposure and HLA in healthy donors. TCRdb's table, derived via immunoSEQ multiplex PCR, lists solely in-frame clones and lacks some. The data contain about 130,000 clones, about 80% of them singletons. Sequenced input: PBMCs. These receptors were obtained from a boy under 10 years old in good health and CMV-seronegative. The CDR3 runs from the conserved cysteine through the conserved F or W. A D gene is named only where the DNA matches it firmly. Size values are once, few and many counts, or a class for expanded clones, and some rows have none.

d_call	clone_size	v_call	j_call	cdr3_nt	cdr3_aa
NA	NA	TRBV5-1	TRBJ2-1	TGCGCCAGCAGCTTGGGTCCCCAGGGCGGCTACAATGAGCAGTTCTTC	CASSLGPQGGYNEQFF
TRBD1	NA	TRBV6-4	TRBJ2-1	TGTGCCAGCAGTGCGGTGACAGGGGCGTACAATGAGCAGTTCTTC	CASSAVTGAYNEQFF
NA	few	TRBV6-5	TRBJ2-7	TGTGCCAGCAGTGACAGGACCTACGAGCAGTACTTC	CASSDRTYEQYF
TRBD2	NA	TRBV27	TRBJ2-1	TGTGCCAGCAGTTCCGAGCGGGAGGGGGGCAATGAGCAGTTCTTC	CASSSEREGGNEQFF
NA	NA	TRBV13	TRBJ2-3	TGTGCCAGCAGCCCCGCCTTGGGCGAGCCCGAAAGCACAGATACGCAGTATTTT	CASSPALGEPESTDTQYF
TRBD1	NA	TRBV4-2	TRBJ2-3	TGTGCCAGCAGCCAAGCAAGTCGTGGGGGGACAGGGGGTTGGGATACGCAGTATTTT	CASSQASRGGTGGWDTQYF
TRBD1	NA	TRBV10-3	TRBJ2-5	TGTGCCACTGGACAGGGAAGGGTTGCCGAAGAGACCCAGTACTTC	CATGQGRVAEETQYF
NA	NA	TRBV9	TRBJ1-2	TGTGCCAGCAGCGTAGATTGGGCTGGCTATGGCTACACCTTC	CASSVDWAGYGYTF
NA	NA	TRBV6-6	TRBJ2-5	TGTGCCAGCAGTTATTGGGCTGGGGAGACCCAGTACTTC	CASSYWAGETQYF
NA	NA	TRBV5-4	TRBJ2-3	TGTGCCAGCAGCTCGCCGGGCACAGATACGCAGTATTTT	CASSSPGTDTQYF
NA	NA	TRBV7-7	TRBJ2-5	TGTGCTAGCAGCTCCCAGGAGAAACTAGGGGAGACCCAGTACTTC	CASSSQEKLGETQYF
TRBD1	NA	TRBV29-1	TRBJ1-4	TGCAGCGCGGGGGGACAGGGGTACGAAAAACTGTTTTTT	CSAGGQGYEKLFF
TRBD2	NA	TRBV7-3	TRBJ2-1	TGTGCCAGCAGCTCCGGGACTAGCGGGAGGTACAATGAGCAGTTCTTC	CASSSGTSGRYNEQFF
NA	NA	TRBV18	TRBJ2-1	TGTGCCAGCTCACCACCGGGGAGATCGGATGAGCAGTTCTTC	CASSPPGRSDEQFF
NA	few	TRBV15	TRBJ1-2	TGTGCCACCAGCAGAGGGACAATTTCTAATTATGGCTACACCTTC	CATSRGTISNYGYTF
NA	NA	TRBV7-2	TRBJ1-1	TGTGCCAGCAGCTTAGTGGGGGGCGGGGGGACTGAAGCTTTCTTT	CASSLVGGGGTEAFF
NA	few	TRBV29-1	TRBJ1-1	TGCAGCGTTCGGTTGGGCAACGCTGAAGCTTTCTTT	CSVRLGNAEAFF
NA	NA	TRBV5-1	TRBJ1-2	TGCGCCAGCAGCTTGGCGGCAGGGTTTTATCGCGGCTACACCTTC	CASSLAAGFYRGYTF
NA	NA	TRBV7-6	TRBJ2-3	TGTGCCAGCAGCTTACTAAGCACAGATACGCAGTATTTT	CASSLLSTDTQYF
NA	NA	TRBV15	TRBJ2-6	TGTGCCACCAGCAGAGATGGCGGGTCCGGAGGGGGGGCCAACGTCCTGACTTTC	CATSRDGGSGGGANVLTF
TRBD1	NA	TRBV11-2	TRBJ2-7	TGTGCCAGCAGCTTTGGACAGGCCTACGAGCAGTACTTC	CASSFGQAYEQYF
TRBD2	NA	TRBV9	TRBJ2-1	TGTGCCAGCAGCATTAGCGGGGGGGCGAGGAATGAGCAGTTCTTC	CASSISGGARNEQFF
NA	NA	TRBV19	TRBJ1-6	TGTGCCAGTCGAACCGGGGGGCTAAGCTCCTATAATTCACCCCTCCACTTT	CASRTGGLSSYNSPLHF
NA	NA	TRBV11-3	TRBJ2-2	TGTGCCAGCAGCTTAGTCGTTGGGGAGCTGTTTTTT	CASSLVVGELFF
TRBD1	NA	TRBV27	TRBJ2-7	TGTGCCAGCAGTTTCACAGGGGGAGGCTACGAGCAGTACTTC	CASSFTGGGYEQYF
TRBD1	few	TRBV6-1	TRBJ1-2	TGTGCCAGCAGTGAGACAGGGGATCTGAGGTATGGCTACACCTTC	CASSETGDLRYGYTF
NA	few	TRBV15	TRBJ1-2	TGTGCCACCAGCAGCACCCTATATTTTGGCTACACCTTC	CATSSTLYFGYTF
TRBD2	NA	TRBV5-4	TRBJ2-1	TGTGCCAGCAGCCTTGGCACTAGCGGGAGCTATGAGCAGTTCTTC	CASSLGTSGSYEQFF
NA	NA	TRBV7-3	TRBJ2-1	TGTGCCAGCAGCCCCACACAGGGTCTTGGCGATGAGCAGTTCTTC	CASSPTQGLGDEQFF
NA	NA	TRBV6-5	TRBJ2-2	TGTGCCAGCAGTGTAGGTACTGGTGAGGCCGGGGAGCTGTTTTTT	CASSVGTGEAGELFF
NA	NA	TRBV9	TRBJ2-1	TGTGCCAGCAGCGGACTAGATTCGTCCTACAATGAGCAGTTCTTC	CASSGLDSSYNEQFF
TRBD1	NA	TRBV2	TRBJ1-5	TGTGCCAGCAGCTCAGGGGGCTTTAGCAATCAGCCCCAGCATTTT	CASSSGGFSNQPQHF
NA	NA	TRBV5-6	TRBJ1-5	TGTGCCAGCAGCCAATCGGGGTCGTTTCAGCCCCAGCATTTT	CASSQSGSFQPQHF
NA	NA	TRBV7-9	TRBJ1-1	TGTTCCAGCAGCTTAGATTTGGGGGGACTCCCGATGAACACTGAAGCTTTCTTT	CSSSLDLGGLPMNTEAFF
NA	NA	TRBV15	TRBJ1-3	TGTGCCACCAGCAGACCGGGACAAACTGGAAACACCATATATTTT	CATSRPGQTGNTIYF
NA	NA	TRBV9	TRBJ1-1	TGTGCCAGCAGCGGTAGTACCTACACTGAAGCTTTCTTT	CASSGSTYTEAFF
NA	NA	TRBV21-1	TRBJ2-6	TGTGCCAGCAGCAAAGACAACTCTGGGGCCAACGTCCTGACTTTC	CASSKDNSGANVLTF
NA	NA	TRBV5-1	TRBJ2-3	TGCGCCAGCAGCTCTAGCACAGATACGCAGTATTTT	CASSSSTDTQYF
TRBD1	NA	TRBV25-1	TRBJ1-2	TGTGCCAGCAGCGACCCCACTAAGGGGGCGGGCTATGGCTACACCTTC	CASSDPTKGAGYGYTF
NA	NA	TRBV5-4	TRBJ1-3	TGTGCCAGCAGCCACAGGGATTGGGGTGGAAACACCATATATTTT	CASSHRDWGGNTIYF
TRBD1	NA	TRBV4-1	TRBJ1-5	TGCGCCAGCAGCCAAGCAGGGACAGGGGGCCAGCCCCAGCATTTT	CASSQAGTGGQPQHF
NA	NA	TRBV5-4	TRBJ1-2	TGTGCCAGCAGCCCGGACACCTTCCCCAGCCCTAATTATGGCTACACCTTC	CASSPDTFPSPNYGYTF
NA	once	TRBV5-1	TRBJ1-5	TGCGCCAGCAGCTTGGAGGGGGGGCTGAGCAATCAGCCCCAGCATTTT	CASSLEGGLSNQPQHF
TRBD1	NA	TRBV5-6	TRBJ1-2	TGTGCCAGCAGTTCGTGGACAGGGATGGTCTATGGCTACACCTTC	CASSSWTGMVYGYTF
NA	NA	TRBV7-9	TRBJ2-6	TGTGCCAGCAGCACCAACAGGGACTCTGGGGCCAACGTCCTGACTTTC	CASSTNRDSGANVLTF